Shown below are 29 T cell receptor beta chains from a single sample sequenced in a study of T cell repertoires in cytomegalovirus infection. TCRdb reanalysed the reads using MiXCR and keeps one entry per CDR3 protein. The sample lists fewer than 300,000 distinct CDR3 sequences, more than 20% occurring once. Sequencing was performed on PBMCs. Receptors were obtained from a human donor in good health (CMV status not recorded). Some clones in this sample may be carry-over from other donors' samples.

This clonotype was counted only a few times. The chain employs TRBV20-1 and TRBJ2-5; no clear D. V lost 3 bases and J lost 6, with 8 bases in between. Per the germline V gene, CDR1 is DFQATT and CDR2 is SNEGSKA (reference sequence). The CDR3 runs to 11 residues. This CDR3 is CSARVSQTQYF. The CDR3 coding sequence is TGCAGTGCTAGGGTGTCCCAGACCCAGTACTTC.

The sample holds a few counts of this clonotype. The V gene is TRBV28, the J gene TRBJ2-3, with D tentatively TRBD2 (6 bases). Germline CDR1 and CDR2: MDHEN and SYDVKM. The CDR3 sequence is 12 residues long. V lost 11 bases to trimming and J lost 6 bases, with 15 bases between them. The CDR3 loop reads CALGGGGDTQYF. The CDR3 DNA follows: TGTGCCCTGGGGGGAGGAGGGGATACGCAGTATTTT.

The CDR3 coding sequence is TGCAGCCTTTCAAGACTCGCGGAGGAATACGAGCAGTACTTC. Its translation is CSLSRLAEEYEQYF. V is TRBV20-1 and J is TRBJ2-7; perhaps TRBD2 as D (5 bases). The CDR3 covers 14 residues. Per germline, CDR1 DFQATT and CDR2 SNEGSKA (reference sequence).

The chain has TRBV28 and TRBJ2-7, with D possibly being TRBD2 (7 bases). Trimming took 6 bases from V and 0 from J, leaving 21 bases between them. Germline V gene lookup returns CDR1 MDHEN and CDR2 SYDVKM. This CDR3 region has 17 residues. CDR3 coding DNA: TGTGCCAGCAGCCAAAATACCGGGGGGCCCAGCTCCTACGAGCAGTACTTC. Translating gives CASSQNTGGPSSYEQYF.

This clonotype came up many times. The chain recombines TRBV7-9 with TRBJ2-3; tentatively, D is TRBD2 (6 bases). This CDR3 is 15 amino acids long. Trimming shortened V by 5 bases and J by 1 base, and 13 bases separated the two germline ends. The germline CDR1 and CDR2 sequences are SEHNR and FQNEAQ (reference sequence). CDR3 amino acids: CASSPPASGTDTQYF. Here the CDR3 DNA reads TGTGCCAGCAGCCCCCCGGCTAGCGGCACAGATACGCAGTATTTT.

This clonotype was seen a handful of times. The chain has TRBV5-4 and TRBJ1-2; D perhaps matches TRBD1 (5 bases). CDR3 size: 15 residues. V was shortened by 5 bases and J by 0 bases, with 14 bases between the two germline ends. The germline V gene encodes CDR1 SGHNT and CDR2 YYREEE (reference sequence). CDR3 amino acids: CASSFGDRPNYGYTF. CDR3 in DNA: TGTGCCAGCAGTTTCGGGGACCGACCTAACTATGGCTACACCTTC. The full variable domain, in which reference TRBV5-4 and TRBJ1-2 provide the parts outside the CDR3, is ETGVTQSPTHLIKTRGQQVTLRCSSQSGHNTVSWYQQALGQGPQFIFQYYREEENGRGNFPPRFSGLQFPNYSSELNVNALELDDSALYLCASSFGDRPNYGYTFGSGTRLTVV.

The chain carries TRBV18 and TRBJ1-1; D might be TRBD1 (5 bases). This CDR3 has 17 amino acids. Trimming removed 2 bases at V and 1 base at J, with 17 bases between. Looked up from germline, CDR1 is KGHSH and CDR2 is LQKENI. CDR3 amino acids: CASSPAQGSMWNTEAFF. The CDR3 nucleotides are TGTGCCAGCTCACCAGCCCAGGGATCTATGTGGAACACTGAAGCTTTCTTT.

There are many counts of this clonotype. J is TRBJ1-5 and V is TRBV7-2, with 9 bases fitting TRBD1. Per germline, CDR1 SGHTA and CDR2 FQGNSA. There are 17 residues in the CDR3. J gave up 0 bases and V 5 bases, and 8 bases lay outside the gene matches. CDR3 loop: CASSPRTGVGSNQPQHF. The CDR3 bases are TGTGCCAGCAGCCCACGGACAGGGGTTGGTAGCAATCAGCCCCAGCATTTT.

The V and J genes are TRBV7-9 and TRBJ1-1; D may be TRBD1 (5 bases). Germline V gene lookup returns CDR1 SEHNR and CDR2 FQNEAQ (reference sequence). The V and J ends lost 7 bases and 3 bases respectively, with 18 bases between them. This CDR3 spans 15 amino acids. The CDR3 reads CASTENVGRYTEAFF. The CDR3 DNA reads as TGTGCCAGCACCGAGAATGTGGGGCGGTACACTGAAGCTTTCTTT.

V is TRBV6-6 and J is TRBJ2-3; D may match TRBD1 or TRBD2 (5 bases each). The V and J ends lost 6 bases and 3 bases respectively, with 16 bases between them. Germline V gives CDR1 MNHNY, CDR2 SVGAGI (reference sequence). The CDR3 is made up of 15 amino acids. For the CDR3, the DNA is TGTGCCAGCAGATCCCCGAGAGGGGAGACAGATACGCAGTATTTT. This translates into CASRSPRGETDTQYF.

This clonotype was observed many times. The chain has TRBV12-3 or TRBV12-4 and TRBJ2-1; TRBD2 matches at 11 bases. The CDR3 is 15 residues long. The trim removed 7 bases at V and 8 bases at J, leaving 10 bases unmatched. CDR3 DNA sequence: TGTGCCAGCATCCTAACTAGCGGGGGACGCGATGAGCAGTTCTTC. This codes for CASILTSGGRDEQFF.

The rearrangement uses TRBV28 and TRBJ2-4; perhaps TRBD1 as D (5 bases). Germline assignment: CDR1 MDHEN and CDR2 SYDVKM. The CDR3 runs to 14 residues. V lost 8 bases and J lost 4, with 15 bases in between. CDR3 residues: CASSEPGKKNIQYF. DNA for the CDR3: TGTGCCAGCTCGGAGCCAGGGAAAAAAAACATTCAGTACTTC.

This sequence joins TRBV2 and TRBJ1-6; maybe TRBD1 (5 bases). The CDR3 contains 14 residues. Looked up from germline, CDR1 is SNHLY and CDR2 is FYNNEI. Trimming took off 8 bases at V and 9 bases at J, with 17 bases between the two ends. CDR3 in DNA: TGTGCCAGCTCCTTTGAGGACATTGGTTCACCCCTCCACTTT. The encoded protein is CASSFEDIGSPLHF.

This clonotype showed up many times. The gene calls are TRBV15 and TRBJ2-5, with 9 positions matching TRBD1. The CDR3 consists of 15 residues. V was pared by 4 bases and J by 7 bases, with 10 bases of the junction left unmatched. Germline CDR1 is LNHNV and CDR2 is YYDKDF (reference sequence). The CDR3 region has the DNA TGTGCCACCAGCACCTTTCTGGACAGGGGCGCGACCCAGTACTTC. Translated: CATSTFLDRGATQYF.

This clonotype was recorded at least ten times. The J gene is TRBJ1-1, the V gene TRBV12-3 or TRBV12-4; D not certain. This CDR3 is 15 amino acids long. The V gene lost 2 bases and the J gene lost 1 base, with 11 bases spanning the gap. The CDR3 DNA is TGTGCCAGCAGTTTAACAGCGGGAGCGAACACTGAAGCTTTCTTT. Translating gives CASSLTAGANTEAFF.

The chain has TRBV19 and TRBJ2-1, with 8 bases aligning to TRBD1. Looked up from germline, CDR1 is LNHDA and CDR2 is SQIVND (reference sequence). V was clipped by 5 bases and J by 9 bases; unmatched bases: 6. The CDR3 runs to 13 residues. The CDR3 reads CASSVDRVTEQFF. The CDR3 bases are TGTGCCAGTAGTGTGGACAGGGTCACTGAGCAGTTCTTC.

This clonotype was seen a few times. The genes are TRBV7-6 and TRBJ1-6; no clear D. The CDR3 sequence is 18 residues long. Looked up from germline, CDR1 is SGHVS and CDR2 is FNYEAQ. Trimming removed 1 base from V and 0 bases from J, with 13 bases in between. The CDR3 DNA reads as TGTGCCAGCAGCTTAGGACTTCCGGGCGGCTCCTATAATTCACCCCTCCACTTT. It encodes CASSLGLPGGSYNSPLHF.

This clonotype has just a few counts. The chain joins TRBV6-1 to TRBJ1-1; a weak D match, TRBD1 (5 bases). CDR1 MNHNS and CDR2 SASEGT come from the germline V gene. Trimming removed 4 bases at V and 7 bases at J, with 19 bases between. The length of the CDR3 is 15 residues. DNA for the CDR3: TGTGCCAGCAGTGCCCGAGCCCGGGGCCGCGGTGAAGCTTTCTTT. It encodes CASSARARGRGEAFF.

This rearrangement joins TRBV20-1 to TRBJ2-5; perhaps TRBD1 as D (6 bases). V dropped 5 bases and J dropped 3 bases, with 13 bases sitting between them. The CDR3 sequence is 13 residues long. The germline V gene encodes CDR1 DFQATT and CDR2 SNEGSKA (reference sequence). CDR3 amino acids: CSAPSDREETQYF. In nucleotides, the CDR3 is TGCAGTGCTCCCTCGGACAGAGAAGAGACCCAGTACTTC.

The genes are TRBV29-1 and TRBJ1-1, with D maybe TRBD1 (5 bases). CDR1 and CDR2 from the germline V gene are SQVTM and ANQGSEA. Trimming took 3 bases from V and 5 from J, leaving 25 bases between them. The CDR3 is 17 residues long. As DNA, the CDR3 is TGCAGCGTTGATGTTCCCACCCGGGGACGAATTAGGACTGAAGCTTTCTTT. It yields the protein CSVDVPTRGRIRTEAFF.

The chain carries TRBV2 and TRBJ1-4, with a tentative D call TRBD1 (6 bases). The CDR3 sequence is 16 residues long. V was shortened by 3 bases and J by 10 bases, with 21 bases between the two germline ends. Germline V gives CDR1 SNHLY, CDR2 FYNNEI. The CDR3 DNA sequence: TGTGCCAGCAGTGAGAGCACGGGGGCCATTGCTGGAAAACTGTTTTTT. Translated, it gives CASSESTGAIAGKLFF.

The rearrangement joins TRBV25-1 to TRBJ2-5; D unresolved. Trimming took 4 bases from V and 5 from J, leaving 5 bases between them. The CDR3 has 11 amino acids. Germline values: CDR1 MGHDK, CDR2 SYGVNS. The CDR3 reads CASSVLETQYF. CDR3 DNA sequence: TGTGCCAGCAGTGTACTGGAGACCCAGTACTTC. Based on the CDR3 plus reference TRBV25-1 and TRBJ2-5, the full variable domain is EADIYQTPRYLVIGTGKKITLECSQTMGHDKMYWYQQDPGMELHLIHYSYGVNSTEKGDLSSESTVSRIRTEHFPLTLESARPSHTSQYLCASSVLETQYFGPGTRLLVL.

The chain combines TRBV6-1 with TRBJ2-1, with D possibly being TRBD2 (5 bases). Germline lookup yields CDR1 MNHNS and CDR2 SASEGT. The CDR3 has 12 residues. The V end lost 7 bases, the J end lost 4 bases, and 8 bases lay between the germline ends. The CDR3 nucleotides read TGTGCCAGCACGGGATATTACAATGAGCAGTTCTTC. Translated, it gives CASTGYYNEQFF.

In DNA, the CDR3 is TGTGCCAGCAGCTTAGGGCCCCTAGCGGGAGACTCCGAGCAGTACTTC. It is translated as CASSLGPLAGDSEQYF. V gene TRBV7-9 combines with J gene TRBJ2-7, with 10 bases that match TRBD2. Trimming cost V 1 base and J 6 bases; bases outside gene matches: 9. Germline values: CDR1 SEHNR, CDR2 FQNEAQ (reference sequence). This CDR3 spans 16 amino acids.

This clonotype came up many times. CDR3 DNA: TGTGCCAGCAGCCGAAGTTCTTCAGGTGTGTCCGGGGAAGGCTATGGCTACACCTTC. Translation gives CASSRSSSGVSGEGYGYTF. The chain employs TRBV12-3 or TRBV12-4 and TRBJ1-2; the D is unclear. V was clipped by 6 bases and J by 4 bases, with 30 bases between them. This CDR3 is built from 19 residues.

V gene TRBV29-1 combines with J gene TRBJ1-1; no firm D call. The V gene's germline CDR1 is SQVTM and CDR2 ANQGSEA. This CDR3 is built from 12 residues. Trimming cost V 4 bases and J 0 bases, with 6 bases left between them. CDR3 bases: TGCAGCGTTGGGTCGGTGAACACTGAAGCTTTCTTT. It specifies CSVGSVNTEAFF.

This clonotype has just a few counts. The rearrangement links TRBV7-6 to TRBJ2-3; D gene unclear. There are 14 residues in the CDR3. V lost 7 bases and J 0 bases, leaving 11 bases between the germline ends. The V gene's germline CDR1 is SGHVS and CDR2 FNYEAQ. CDR3 sequence (DNA): TGTGCCAGCACCCTGGACGGTAGCACAGATACGCAGTATTTT. Translated, it gives CASTLDGSTDTQYF.

This clonotype turned up a few times. The chain employs TRBV12-3 or TRBV12-4 and TRBJ2-4, with TRBD1 matching over 8 bases. The V and J ends lost 6 bases and 3 bases, in that order; junction bases with no gene match: 1. The CDR3 loop spans 13 amino acids. This CDR3 reads CASRGTGKNIQYF. The CDR3 DNA sequence: TGTGCCAGCAGGGGGACAGGCAAAAACATTCAGTACTTC.

The V call is TRBV5-5, the J call TRBJ2-7; D ambiguous. Trimming shortened V by 1 base and J by 5 bases, and 19 bases separated the two germline ends. There are 16 residues in the CDR3. Germline CDR1 SGHKS, CDR2 YYEKEE (reference sequence). The CDR3 protein is CASSLYMYGVGDEQYF. CDR3 nucleotides: TGTGCCAGCAGCTTGTATATGTACGGAGTTGGGGACGAGCAGTACTTC.